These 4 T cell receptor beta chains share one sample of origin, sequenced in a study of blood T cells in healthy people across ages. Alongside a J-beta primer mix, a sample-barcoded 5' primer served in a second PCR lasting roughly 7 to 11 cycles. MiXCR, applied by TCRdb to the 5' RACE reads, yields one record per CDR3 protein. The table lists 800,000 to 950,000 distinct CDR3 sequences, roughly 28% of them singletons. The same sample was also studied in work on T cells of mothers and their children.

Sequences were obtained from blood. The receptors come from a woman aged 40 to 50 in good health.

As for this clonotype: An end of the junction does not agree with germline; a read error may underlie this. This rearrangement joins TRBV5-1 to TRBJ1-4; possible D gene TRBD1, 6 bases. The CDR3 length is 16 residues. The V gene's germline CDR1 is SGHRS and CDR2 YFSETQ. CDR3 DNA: TGTGCCAGCAATAGCGGGGGGGGCAGCGCTAATGAAAAACTGTTTTTT. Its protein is CASNSGGGSANEKLFF.

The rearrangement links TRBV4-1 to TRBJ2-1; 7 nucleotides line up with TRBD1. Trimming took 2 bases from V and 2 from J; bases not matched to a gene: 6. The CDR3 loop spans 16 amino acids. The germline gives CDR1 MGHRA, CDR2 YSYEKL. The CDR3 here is CASSQHTGTAYNEQFF. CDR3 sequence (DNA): TGCGCCAGCAGCCAACACACCGGGACAGCCTACAATGAGCAGTTCTTC.

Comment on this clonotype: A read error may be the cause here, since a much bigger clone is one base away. CDR3 region: CASRPVGRAYEQYF. In DNA form, the CDR3 reads TGTGCCAGCAGGCCCGTAGGACGGGCCTACGAGCAGTACTTC. This chain uses TRBV28 with TRBJ2-7; no clear D gene. Germline V gene lookup returns CDR1 MDHEN and CDR2 SYDVKM. Trimming left V 6 bases short and J 2 bases short, with 14 bases between. The CDR3 is made up of 14 amino acids.

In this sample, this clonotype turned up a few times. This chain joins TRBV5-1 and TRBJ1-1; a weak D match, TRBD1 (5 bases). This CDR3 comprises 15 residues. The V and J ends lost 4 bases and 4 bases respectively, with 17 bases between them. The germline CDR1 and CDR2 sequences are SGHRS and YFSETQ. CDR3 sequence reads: CASSPALGTSTEAFF. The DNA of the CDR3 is TGCGCCAGCAGCCCTGCGTTAGGGACGAGCACTGAAGCTTTCTTT.